The 30 T cell receptor beta chains listed next were all sequenced from one sample in a study of blood T cell repertoires in COVID-19. TCRdb's table, derived via immunoSEQ multiplex PCR, lists solely in-frame clones and lacks some. The table includes hundreds of thousands of clones, 88% detected once. The sequenced sample consisted of PBMCs or T cells enriched from blood (not recorded which). Receptors originate from a woman between 40 and 55 years old with acute COVID-19.

This clone has a single count. The chain recombines TRBV7-9 with TRBJ1-6; TRBD1 agrees at 8 bases. CDR1 is SEHNR, CDR2 FQNEAQ, per germline (reference sequence). V lost 4 bases and J lost 6; bases outside the gene matches: 2. The CDR3 is 14 amino acids. The CDR3 DNA is TGTGCCAGCAGCTCGGACAGGGCTAATTCACCCCTCCACTTT. Amino acid sequence: CASSSDRANSPLHF.

V and J are TRBV19 and TRBJ2-6; weak D call: TRBD2 (6 bases). CDR1 and CDR2 (germline): LNHDA, SQIVND (reference sequence). The CDR3 sequence is 16 residues long. The V end was cut by 4 bases, the J end by 2 bases, with 12 bases between. For the CDR3, the DNA is TGTGCCAGTAGTACCGCTGGAGGGGCTGGGGCCAACGTCCTGACTTTC. This translates into CASSTAGGAGANVLTF.

The chain is built from TRBV19 and TRBJ1-5; D remains ambiguous. This CDR3 is 13 amino acids long. V was trimmed by 5 bases and J by 2 bases, leaving 7 bases between them. The germline V gene encodes CDR1 LNHDA and CDR2 SQIVND (reference sequence). CDR3 protein: CASSPPGNQPQHF. The CDR3 DNA reads TGTGCCAGTAGTCCTCCGGGCAATCAGCCCCAGCATTTT.

This rearrangement joins TRBV19 to TRBJ2-4; D call uncertain. Trimming left V 7 bases short and J 2 bases short, with 6 bases between. CDR1 LNHDA and CDR2 SQIVND come from the germline V gene (reference sequence). The CDR3 sequence is 12 residues long. This CDR3 reads CASISTKNIQYF. The DNA of the CDR3 is TGTGCCAGTATCAGTACCAAAAACATTCAGTACTTC.

This chain joins TRBV6-5 and TRBJ1-5, with D hard to call. V dropped 6 bases and J dropped 4 bases, with 16 bases sitting between them. The CDR3 is made up of 15 amino acids. The germline V gene has CDR1 MNHEY and CDR2 SVGAGI. CDR3 amino acids: CASSRYGRGNQPQHF. Here the CDR3 DNA reads TGTGCCAGCAGCCGCTACGGACGGGGAAATCAGCCCCAGCATTTT.

This rearrangement joins TRBV12-3 or TRBV12-4 to TRBJ2-7, with 10 bases identical to TRBD1. Losses at the gene ends were 8 bases for V and 3 bases for J; bases not matched to a gene: 1. This CDR3 comprises 12 residues. The CDR3 bases are TGTGCCAGCCGGGACAGGGGCTACGAGCAGTACTTC. Its translation: CASRDRGYEQYF.

The chain links TRBV5-1 to TRBJ1-1; TRBD1 matches at 7 bases. V lost 4 bases, J lost 0 bases, and 3 bases stayed unmatched. The CDR3 is made up of 14 amino acids. Per the germline V gene, CDR1 is SGHRS and CDR2 is YFSETQ. The CDR3 loop reads CASSVGQLNTEAFF. CDR3 bases: TGCGCCAGCAGCGTGGGACAGTTGAACACTGAAGCTTTCTTT. The full variable domain, completed using reference TRBV5-1 and TRBJ1-1, is KAGVTQTPRYLIKTRGQQVTLSCSPISGHRSVSWYQQTPGQGLQFLFEYFSETQRNKGNFPGRFSGRQFSNSRSEMNVSTLELGDSALYLCASSVGQLNTEAFFGQGTRLTVV.

V gene TRBV29-1 combines with J gene TRBJ1-1; 7 bases align to TRBD1. V shed 6 bases, J shed 7 bases, and the junction held 14 bases outside the gene matches. CDR3 length equals 14 residues. Germline-derived CDR1 and CDR2 are SQVTM and ANQGSEA. The CDR3 region is CSVDGLGQLIEAFF. CDR3 in DNA: TGCAGCGTCGACGGCTTGGGACAGTTAATTGAAGCTTTCTTT.

J is TRBJ1-1 and V is TRBV7-9; the match to TRBD1 covers 10 bases. CDR1 and CDR2 from the germline V gene are SEHNR and FQNEAQ (reference sequence). V shed 3 bases, J shed 1 base, and the junction held 8 bases outside the gene matches. This CDR3 has 17 amino acids. The CDR3 is CASSFRDRGKANTEAFF. The CDR3 DNA sequence: TGTGCCAGCAGCTTCCGGGACAGGGGTAAAGCGAACACTGAAGCTTTCTTT.

This chain links TRBV7-8 with TRBJ2-3; no definite D call. CDR1 and CDR2 from the germline V gene are SGHVS and FQNEAQ. CDR3 size: 13 residues. Between the trimmed V and J ends, which lost 4 bases and 6 bases, there was a span of 11 bases. The CDR3 here is CASSSPMQDTQYF. For the CDR3, the DNA is TGTGCCAGCAGCTCGCCAATGCAGGATACGCAGTATTTT.

The chain carries TRBV9 and TRBJ2-2; no clear D. This CDR3 is 13 amino acids long. The germline gives CDR1 SGDLS, CDR2 YYNGEE. V dropped 1 base and J dropped 8 bases, with 9 bases sitting between them. CDR3 DNA sequence: TGTGCCAGCAGCGTAACGGTTGAAGGGGAGCTGTTTTTT. The encoded protein is CASSVTVEGELFF.

The J gene is TRBJ1-2, the V gene TRBV7-8, with unresolved D. Trimming removed 3 bases from V and 2 bases from J, with 13 bases in between. Germline V CDR1 and CDR2: SGHVS, FQNEAQ. The CDR3 has 15 amino acids. The CDR3, as DNA: TGTGCCAGCAGCTTTAGTGACGGAGGAAACTATGGCTACACCTTC. Protein product: CASSFSDGGNYGYTF.

The chain employs TRBV19 and TRBJ2-7, with TRBD1 as a possible D gene (6 bases). Trimming removed 6 bases at V and 0 bases at J, with 12 bases between. CDR1 is LNHDA and CDR2 is SQIVND in the germline V gene (reference sequence). This CDR3 has 14 residues. CDR3 residues: CASSPGVTSYEQYF. CDR3 sequence (DNA): TGTGCCAGTAGCCCAGGGGTTACCTCCTACGAGCAGTACTTC.

This clone turned up a few times. The chain is built from TRBV5-5 and TRBJ1-5; D is possibly TRBD1 (5 bases). V was clipped by 4 bases and J by 4 bases, with 15 bases between them. The CDR3 loop spans 15 amino acids. CDR1 SGHKS and CDR2 YYEKEE come from the germline V gene (reference sequence). Here the CDR3 reads CASSRGDGGNQPQHF. As DNA, the CDR3 is TGTGCCAGCAGCCGTGGGGACGGGGGGAATCAGCCCCAGCATTTT. The whole variable domain, filled in from reference TRBV5-5 and TRBJ1-5, reads DAGVTQSPTHLIKTRGQQVTLRCSPISGHKSVSWYQQVLGQGPQFIFQYYEKEERGRGNFPDRFSARQFPNYSSELNVNALLLGDSALYLCASSRGDGGNQPQHFGDGTRLSIL.

This clone is a singleton in its sample. The chain joins TRBV6-5 to TRBJ2-3; D ambiguous. This CDR3 has 12 residues. V shed 9 bases and J shed 0 bases, with 7 bases lying between them. Germline V lookup: CDR1 MNHEY, CDR2 SVGAGI. The CDR3: CASSISTDTQYF. The CDR3 DNA sequence: TGTGCCAGTAGCATTAGCACAGATACGCAGTATTTT.

The V gene is TRBV7-9, the J gene TRBJ1-2; no clear D gene. Germline-derived CDR1 and CDR2 are SEHNR and FQNEAQ (reference sequence). The V gene lost 7 bases and the J gene lost 0 bases, with 18 bases spanning the gap. The CDR3 runs 16 residues. The CDR3 sequence: CASTPWADLANYGYTF. CDR3 nucleotide sequence: TGTGCCAGCACTCCCTGGGCAGATTTAGCTAACTATGGCTACACCTTC.

Note on this clone: This sample also contains other DNA sequences that code for the same CDR3. The chain couples TRBV5-1 to TRBJ1-3; possible D gene TRBD1, 5 bases. The CDR3 contains 14 residues. Germline V gives CDR1 SGHRS, CDR2 YFSETQ. V lost 4 bases and J lost 1, with 9 bases in between. In DNA form, the CDR3 reads TGCGCCAGCAGCGGGGGGAGTTCTGGAAACACCATATATTTT. Translating it yields CASSGGSSGNTIYF. The whole variable domain, filled in from reference TRBV5-1 and TRBJ1-3, reads KAGVTQTPRYLIKTRGQQVTLSCSPISGHRSVSWYQQTPGQGLQFLFEYFSETQRNKGNFPGRFSGRQFSNSRSEMNVSTLELGDSALYLCASSGGSSGNTIYFGEGSWLTVV.

The gene calls are TRBV5-4 and TRBJ2-7; 8 nucleotides align to TRBD2. This CDR3 contains 16 residues. The germline V gene encodes CDR1 SGHNT and CDR2 YYREEE (reference sequence). Losses at the gene ends were 5 bases for V and 5 bases for J; bases not matched to a gene: 15. CDR3 loop: CASRREIAGPANEQYF. The CDR3 region has the DNA TGTGCCAGCAGAAGAGAGATAGCGGGGCCAGCCAACGAGCAGTACTTC.

V and J are TRBV19 and TRBJ1-1; D is perhaps TRBD1 (6 bases). Trimming left V 6 bases short and J 6 bases short, with 14 bases between. CDR3 size: 13 residues. Germline V lookup: CDR1 LNHDA, CDR2 SQIVND (reference sequence). As DNA, the CDR3 is TGTGCCAGTAGGGACCAGGGGCAGGCTGAAGCTTTCTTT. Protein: CASRDQGQAEAFF.

The genes are TRBV18 and TRBJ1-4; 7 bases match TRBD1. Germline trimming cut 3 bases from V and 6 bases from J; bases unmatched to any gene: 4. Germline V CDR1 and CDR2: KGHSH, LQKENI. CDR3 length: 14 residues. The CDR3 nucleotides are TGTGCCAGCTCACCGACTCAGGGGGATGAAAAACTGTTTTTT. This sequence encodes CASSPTQGDEKLFF.

This clone appeared a single time. The chain links TRBV24-1 to TRBJ2-2; weak D call: TRBD2 (6 bases). Per germline, CDR1 KGHDR and CDR2 SFDVKD. The germline V and J ends were trimmed by 5 bases and 1 base, with 13 bases remaining between them. The CDR3 is 16 amino acids. For the CDR3, the DNA is TGTGCCACCAGTGGGGACGGACTACTGAACACCGGGGAGCTGTTTTTT. This codes for CATSGDGLLNTGELFF.

This clone was counted once. The V gene is TRBV2, the J gene TRBJ1-5, with D possibly matching TRBD1 (6 bases). The V and J ends lost 5 bases and 1 base respectively, with 21 bases between them. There are 18 residues in the CDR3. Germline CDR1 SNHLY, CDR2 FYNNEI. CDR3 sequence reads: CASSSYPGGQGSNQPQHF. The CDR3 DNA sequence: TGTGCCAGCAGTTCGTACCCCGGCGGGCAGGGGAGCAATCAGCCCCAGCATTTT.

The genes are TRBV15 and TRBJ1-2, with TRBD1 matching over 7 bases. CDR3 length: 13 amino acids. Germline CDR1 and CDR2: LNHNV and YYDKDF (reference sequence). With V trimmed by 0 bases and J by 5 bases, 0 bases remained unmatched. The CDR3 DNA reads TGTGCCACCAGCAGAGAGACAGGGTATGGCTACACCTTC. This gives the protein CATSRETGYGYTF.

The chain links TRBV6-5 to TRBJ1-4; TRBD1 agrees at 7 bases. The J segment lost 10 bases and the V segment lost 7 bases, leaving 12 bases of the junction unmatched. The CDR3 length is 14 residues. Germline V gene lookup returns CDR1 MNHEY and CDR2 SVGAGI. This CDR3 is CASILDREVGKLFF. The CDR3 region has the DNA TGTGCCAGCATTCTCGACAGGGAAGTAGGAAAACTGTTTTTT.

This chain links TRBV3-1 (or the pseudogene TRBV3-2) with TRBJ2-1, with 10 positions matching TRBD2. Per the germline V gene, CDR1 is LGHDT and CDR2 is YNNKEL (reference sequence). Trimming at V came to 1 base and at J to 6 bases, leaving 6 bases not matched to a gene. The CDR3 totals 16 residues. CDR3 bases: TGTGCCAGCAGCCAAGGCCCTAGCGGGGGTACCAATGAGCAGTTCTTC. Residues: CASSQGPSGGTNEQFF.

This rearrangement joins TRBV15 to TRBJ1-6; D is uncertain. CDR3 length: 16 residues. Germline V gene data show CDR1 as LNHNV and CDR2 as YYDKDF (reference sequence). Trimming removed 2 bases at V and 8 bases at J, with 16 bases between. CDR3: CATSRSAQVIDSPLHF. DNA for the CDR3: TGTGCCACCAGCAGATCCGCGCAGGTGATAGATTCACCCCTCCACTTT.

A word on this clone: This specimen includes other DNA sequences encoding the same CDR3. The J gene is TRBJ1-2, the V gene TRBV20-1, with a weak D call TRBD1 (6 bases). The CDR3 covers 13 residues. The germline V and J ends were trimmed by 3 bases and 2 bases, with 10 bases remaining between them. Germline-derived CDR1 and CDR2 are DFQATT and SNEGSKA (reference sequence). The CDR3 DNA sequence: TGCAGTGCTAGTTATCAGGGGAACTATGGCTACACCTTC. Protein sequence: CSASYQGNYGYTF.

The V call is TRBV7-8, the J call TRBJ1-2; 10 bases align to TRBD1. Per the germline V gene, CDR1 is SGHVS and CDR2 is FQNEAQ. V shed 3 bases and J 13 bases; nucleotides not matched to a gene: 17. The CDR3 covers 16 residues. The CDR3 bases are TGTGCCAGCAGCTTCGATCGGACAGGGGGTACGAACCATTGCACCTTC. This gives the protein CASSFDRTGGTNHCTF.

This clone came up a few times. The CDR3 here is CAWRDGDQPQHF. DNA of the CDR3: TGTGCCTGGAGGGACGGGGATCAGCCCCAGCATTTT. V usage is TRBV30 and J usage is TRBJ1-5; the D is unclear. This CDR3 spans 12 amino acids. Germline values: CDR1 GTSNPN, CDR2 SVGIG (reference sequence). The germline V and J ends were trimmed by 3 bases and 5 bases, with 8 bases remaining between them.

CDR3: CASSHGGYEQFF. The CDR3 DNA is TGTGCCAGCAGCCACGGCGGATATGAGCAGTTCTTC. This sequence joins TRBV3-1 (or the pseudogene TRBV3-2) and TRBJ2-1, with D uncertain. CDR3 length: 12 residues. Germline V gene sequence: CDR1 LGHDT, CDR2 YNNKEL (reference sequence). Trimming left V 3 bases short and J 8 bases short, with 8 bases between.